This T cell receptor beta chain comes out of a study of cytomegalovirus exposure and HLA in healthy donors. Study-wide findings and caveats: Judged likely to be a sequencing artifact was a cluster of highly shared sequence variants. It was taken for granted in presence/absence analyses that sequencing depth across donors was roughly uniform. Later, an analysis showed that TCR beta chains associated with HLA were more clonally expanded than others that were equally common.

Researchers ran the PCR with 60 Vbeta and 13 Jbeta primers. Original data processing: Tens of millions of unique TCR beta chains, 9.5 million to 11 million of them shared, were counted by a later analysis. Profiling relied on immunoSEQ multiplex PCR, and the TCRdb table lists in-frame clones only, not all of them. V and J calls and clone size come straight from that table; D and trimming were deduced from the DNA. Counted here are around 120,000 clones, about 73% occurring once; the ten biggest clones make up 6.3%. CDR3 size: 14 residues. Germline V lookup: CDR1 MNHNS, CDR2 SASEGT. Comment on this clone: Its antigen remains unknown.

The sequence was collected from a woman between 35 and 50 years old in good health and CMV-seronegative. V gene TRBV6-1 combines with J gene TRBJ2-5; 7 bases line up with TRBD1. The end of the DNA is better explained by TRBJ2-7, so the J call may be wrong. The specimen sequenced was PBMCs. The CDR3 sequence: CASSETGVSYEQYF. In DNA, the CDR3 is TGTGCCAGCAGTGAAACAGGGGTATCCTACGAGCAGTACTTC.